This TCR beta chain was observed in a study of spatial heterogeneity in lung cancer (dated by TCRdb to the late 2010s). About the investigation overall: More beta-chain than alpha-chain transcripts were consistently detected, likely reflecting higher beta-chain transcript abundance. TCR repertoire features were related to nonsynonymous mutation counts determined by whole-exome sequencing of tumor tissue. In non-small cell lung cancer, the study made a quantitative comparison of TCR alpha and beta repertoires among multiple tumor regions, matched nontumor lung and blood. In the raw uncorrected reads, each unique combination of TCR and UMI appeared on average more than ten times. At surgery, some 220 tumor regions, around 67 matched nontumor lung samples and 50 to 60 PBMC samples were TCR-sequenced for both alpha and beta chains. Study-wide conclusions, independent of this receptor: Ubiquitous expanded tumor TCRs showed up in blood more often at tumor resection than at routine follow-up. Additional single-cell paired TCR alpha and beta sequencing was considered necessary to confirm, at a functional level, the hypothesis that regional TCRs recognize regional mutations.

This clonotype was seen only a few times. Its binding antigen is unknown. Qualities for individual bases were not recorded, and no much larger clone is one base off. Receptor amplification or capture employed 5' RACE. Data came from a NextSeq 500. The TCR library protocol attached a unique molecular identifier to each TCR cDNA molecule to allow correction of PCR and sequencing errors. Processing in the source paper ran as follows. TCR identification, UMI-based error correction and CDR3 extraction were performed with Decombinator tools. TCRs above a frequency of 2 per 1,000, corresponding to the top 1% of the tumor frequency distribution, were defined as expanded. Renyi diversity was computed with the R vegan package after each repertoire had been subsampled 100 times to 5,000 TCRs. CDR3 similarity networks were built from amino acid triplet string-kernel similarity, with CDR3s being connected when pairwise similarity was above 0.82. TCRdb trimmed the raw reads at Q25, called clones with MiXCR and kept productive beta chains. Entries are consolidated by CDR3 protein sequence, retaining the most common genes and DNA. TCRdb's processing, not the study's, gives the V and J calls here. The sample includes some 70,000 distinct CDR3 sequences, with about 14% observed a single time. The top ten clonotypes cover 7.2% of the sample.

Interpreted using the paper, the time point label stands for: sample taken at primary tumor resection. For TCR sequencing, whole RNA was extracted from tumor and nontumor lung tissue, or from cryopreserved PBMC samples, and no cell sorting was done. The donors were about 65 patients from the lung TRACERx cohort who had early-stage, untreated non-small cell lung cancer. A patient was chosen for TCR sequencing only when enough RNA was available from at least two tumor regions. Based on the germline V gene, the CDR1 and CDR2 sequences are MNHEY and SVGEGT. CDR3 length: 12 amino acids, cysteine to phenylalanine. CDR3 DNA is the only sequence kept; it has 36 bases, read in frame from the first base. At the junction V is shortened by 6 bases and J by 4 bases, with 9 bases in between.

Source: PBMCs, taken at surgery. The chain was built from TRBV6-2 or TRBV6-3 and TRBJ2-5, and possibly TRBD2, on 5 matching bases. The TCR was taken from a male donor with early-stage non-small cell lung cancer. The nucleotide sequence reads TGTGCCAGCAGGGGAGATGCAGAGACCCAGTACTTC. Its protein is CASRGDAETQYF.